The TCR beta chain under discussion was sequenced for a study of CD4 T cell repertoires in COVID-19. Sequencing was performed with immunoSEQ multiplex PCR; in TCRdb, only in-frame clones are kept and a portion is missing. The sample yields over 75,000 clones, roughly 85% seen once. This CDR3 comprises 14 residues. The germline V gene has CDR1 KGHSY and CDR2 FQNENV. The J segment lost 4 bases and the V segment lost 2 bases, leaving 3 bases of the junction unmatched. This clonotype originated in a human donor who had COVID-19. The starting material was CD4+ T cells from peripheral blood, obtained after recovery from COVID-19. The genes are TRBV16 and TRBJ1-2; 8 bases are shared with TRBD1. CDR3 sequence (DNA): TGTGCCAGCAGCCAAAGCGGACAGGGCTATGGCTACACCTTC. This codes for CASSQSGQGYGYTF. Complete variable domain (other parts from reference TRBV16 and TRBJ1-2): GEEVAQTPKHLVRGEGQKAKLYCAPIKGHSYVFWYQQVLKNEFKFLISFQNENVFDETGMPKERFSAKCLPNSPCSLEIQATKLEDSAVYFCASSQSGQGYGYTFGSGTRLTVV.